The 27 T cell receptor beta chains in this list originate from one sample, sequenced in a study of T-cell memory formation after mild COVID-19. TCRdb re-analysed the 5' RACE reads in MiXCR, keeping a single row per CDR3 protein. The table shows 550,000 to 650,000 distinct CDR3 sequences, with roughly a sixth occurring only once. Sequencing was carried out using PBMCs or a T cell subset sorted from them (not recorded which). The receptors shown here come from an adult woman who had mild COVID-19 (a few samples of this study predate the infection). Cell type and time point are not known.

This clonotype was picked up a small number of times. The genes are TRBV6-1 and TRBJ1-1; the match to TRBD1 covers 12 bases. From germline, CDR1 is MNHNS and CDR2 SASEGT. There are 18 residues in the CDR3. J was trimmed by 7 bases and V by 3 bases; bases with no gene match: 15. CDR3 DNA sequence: TGTGCCAGCAGTGATACCTCCGGGACAGGGGGCGAAATGGGTGAAGCTTTCTTT. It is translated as CASSDTSGTGGEMGEAFF.

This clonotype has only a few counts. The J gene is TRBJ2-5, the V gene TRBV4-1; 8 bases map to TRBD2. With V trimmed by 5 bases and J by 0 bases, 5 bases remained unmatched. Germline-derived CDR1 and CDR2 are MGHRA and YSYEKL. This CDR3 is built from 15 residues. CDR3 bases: TGCGCCAGCAGCGCCCGGGGGGGAAACCAAGAGACCCAGTACTTC. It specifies CASSARGGNQETQYF.

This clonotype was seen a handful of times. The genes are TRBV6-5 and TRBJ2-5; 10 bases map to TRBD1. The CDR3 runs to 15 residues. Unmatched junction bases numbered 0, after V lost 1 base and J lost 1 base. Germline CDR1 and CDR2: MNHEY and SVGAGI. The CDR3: CASSYWTGGQETQYF. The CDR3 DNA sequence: TGTGCCAGCAGTTACTGGACAGGGGGCCAAGAGACCCAGTACTTC.

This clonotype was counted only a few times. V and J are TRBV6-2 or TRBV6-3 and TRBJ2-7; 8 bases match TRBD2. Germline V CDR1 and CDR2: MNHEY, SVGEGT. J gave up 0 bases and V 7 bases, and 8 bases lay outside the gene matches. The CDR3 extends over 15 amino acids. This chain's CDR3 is CASTWTSLNSYEQYF. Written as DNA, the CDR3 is TGTGCCAGCACTTGGACTAGCCTTAACTCCTACGAGCAGTACTTC.

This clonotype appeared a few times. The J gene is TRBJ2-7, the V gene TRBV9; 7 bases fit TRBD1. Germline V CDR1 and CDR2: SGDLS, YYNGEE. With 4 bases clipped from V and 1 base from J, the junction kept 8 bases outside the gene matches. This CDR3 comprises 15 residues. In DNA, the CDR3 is TGTGCCAGCAGCCCCACGGACAGGACTTCCTACGAGCAGTACTTC. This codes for CASSPTDRTSYEQYF.

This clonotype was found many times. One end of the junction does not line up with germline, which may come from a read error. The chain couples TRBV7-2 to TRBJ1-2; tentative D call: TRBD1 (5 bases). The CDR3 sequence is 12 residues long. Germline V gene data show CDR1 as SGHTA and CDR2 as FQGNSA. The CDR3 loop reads CASSLDSYGYTF. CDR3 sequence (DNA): TGTGCCAGCAGTTTAGACAGCTATGGCTACACCTTC.

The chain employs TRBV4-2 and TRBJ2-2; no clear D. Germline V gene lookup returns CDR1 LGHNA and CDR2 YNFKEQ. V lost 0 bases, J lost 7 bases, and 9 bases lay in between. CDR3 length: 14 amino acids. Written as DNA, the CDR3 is TGTGCCAGCAGCCAAGATTCAGCCATCGGGGAGCTGTTTTTT. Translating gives CASSQDSAIGELFF.

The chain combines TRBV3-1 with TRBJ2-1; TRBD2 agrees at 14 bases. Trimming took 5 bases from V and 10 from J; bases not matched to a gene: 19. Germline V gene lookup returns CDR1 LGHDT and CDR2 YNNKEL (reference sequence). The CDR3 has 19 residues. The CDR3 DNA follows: TGTGCCAGCAGCTTCGGACTAGCGGGAGGTGTAGTTCCGGATGGCGAGCAGTTCTTC. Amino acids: CASSFGLAGGVVPDGEQFF.

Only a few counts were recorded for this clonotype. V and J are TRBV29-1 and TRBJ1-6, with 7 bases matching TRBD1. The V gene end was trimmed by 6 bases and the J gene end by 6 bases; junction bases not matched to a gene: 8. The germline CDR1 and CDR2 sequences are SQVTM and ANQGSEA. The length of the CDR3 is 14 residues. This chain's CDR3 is CSVQEGAPNSPLHF. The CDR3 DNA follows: TGCAGCGTCCAAGAGGGGGCCCCTAATTCACCCCTCCACTTT.

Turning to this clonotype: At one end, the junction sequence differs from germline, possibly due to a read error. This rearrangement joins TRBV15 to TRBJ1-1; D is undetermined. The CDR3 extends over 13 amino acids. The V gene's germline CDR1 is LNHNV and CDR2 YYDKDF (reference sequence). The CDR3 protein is CATSRGLTTESFF. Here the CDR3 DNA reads TGTGCCACCAGCAGAGGTCTGACCACTGAATCTTTCTTT.

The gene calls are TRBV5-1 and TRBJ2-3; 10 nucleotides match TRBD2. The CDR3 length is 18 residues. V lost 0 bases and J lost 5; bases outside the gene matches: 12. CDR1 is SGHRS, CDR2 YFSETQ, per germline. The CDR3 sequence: CASSLGLSSGSPIDTQYF. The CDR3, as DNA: TGCGCCAGCAGCTTGGGGCTCTCTAGCGGGAGTCCCATAGATACGCAGTATTTT.

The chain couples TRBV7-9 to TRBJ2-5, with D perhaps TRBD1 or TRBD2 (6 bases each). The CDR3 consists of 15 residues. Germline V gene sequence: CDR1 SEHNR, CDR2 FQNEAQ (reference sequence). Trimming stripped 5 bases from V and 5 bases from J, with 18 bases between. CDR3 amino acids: CASSLGGLGDETQYF. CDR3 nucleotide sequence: TGTGCCAGCAGCCTAGGGGGACTGGGCGACGAGACCCAGTACTTC.

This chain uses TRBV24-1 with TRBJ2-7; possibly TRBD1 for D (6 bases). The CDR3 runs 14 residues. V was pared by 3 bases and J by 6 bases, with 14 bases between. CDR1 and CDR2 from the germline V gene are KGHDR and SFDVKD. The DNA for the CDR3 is TGTGCCACCAGTGATGGGACCACAGGGCCCGAGCAGTACTTC. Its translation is CATSDGTTGPEQYF.

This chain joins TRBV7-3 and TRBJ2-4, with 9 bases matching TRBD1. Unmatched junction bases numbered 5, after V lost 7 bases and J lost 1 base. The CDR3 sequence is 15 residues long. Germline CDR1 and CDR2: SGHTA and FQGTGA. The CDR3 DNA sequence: TGTGCCAGCATCCCACAGGGGGCGGCCAAAAACATTCAGTACTTC. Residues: CASIPQGAAKNIQYF. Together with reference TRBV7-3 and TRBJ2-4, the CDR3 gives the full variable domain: GAGVSQTPSNKVTEKGKYVELRCDPISGHTALYWYRQSLGQGPEFLIYFQGTGAADDSGLPNDRFFAVRPEGSVSTLKIQRTERGDSAVYLCASIPQGAAKNIQYFGAGTRLSVL.

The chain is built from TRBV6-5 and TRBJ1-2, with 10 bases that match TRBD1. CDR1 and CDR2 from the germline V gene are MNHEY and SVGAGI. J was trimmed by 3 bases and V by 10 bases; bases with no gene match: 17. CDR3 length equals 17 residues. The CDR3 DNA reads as TGTGCCACCCGGACAGGGGGAATAAGGGTTGAAGACTATGGCTACACCTTC. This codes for CATRTGGIRVEDYGYTF.

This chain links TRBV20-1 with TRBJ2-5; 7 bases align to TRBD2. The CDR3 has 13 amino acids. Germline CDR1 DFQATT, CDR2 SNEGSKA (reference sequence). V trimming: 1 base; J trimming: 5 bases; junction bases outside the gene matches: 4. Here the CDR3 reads CSARGGGLETQYF. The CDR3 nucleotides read TGCAGTGCTAGAGGGGGAGGGTTGGAGACCCAGTACTTC.

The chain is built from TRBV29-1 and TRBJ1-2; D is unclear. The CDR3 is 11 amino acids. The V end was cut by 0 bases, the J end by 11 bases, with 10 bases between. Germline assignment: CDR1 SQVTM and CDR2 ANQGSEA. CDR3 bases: TGCAGCGTTGAAGAGAGGACGAGGTACACCTTC. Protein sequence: CSVEERTRYTF.

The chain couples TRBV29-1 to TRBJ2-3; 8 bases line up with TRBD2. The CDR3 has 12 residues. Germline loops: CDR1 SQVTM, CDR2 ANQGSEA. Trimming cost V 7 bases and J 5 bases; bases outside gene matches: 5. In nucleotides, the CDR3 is TGCAGCGCCTTAGCGGGATTAGATACGCAGTATTTT. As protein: CSALAGLDTQYF.

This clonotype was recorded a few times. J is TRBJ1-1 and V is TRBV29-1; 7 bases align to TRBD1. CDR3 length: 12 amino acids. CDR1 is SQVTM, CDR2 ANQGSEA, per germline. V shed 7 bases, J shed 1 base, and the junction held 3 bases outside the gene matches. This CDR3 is CSAGQSNTEAFF. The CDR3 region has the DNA TGCAGCGCGGGACAGTCGAACACTGAAGCTTTCTTT.

CDR3 protein: CASSSSLSGEQYF. CDR3 DNA: TGTGCCAGCAGCTCCTCCCTTTCCGGCGAGCAGTACTTC. The V gene is TRBV7-2, the J gene TRBJ2-7, with no clear D. Looked up from germline, CDR1 is SGHTA and CDR2 is FQGNSA. The CDR3 has 13 amino acids. V lost 4 bases to trimming and J lost 6 bases, with 13 bases between them.

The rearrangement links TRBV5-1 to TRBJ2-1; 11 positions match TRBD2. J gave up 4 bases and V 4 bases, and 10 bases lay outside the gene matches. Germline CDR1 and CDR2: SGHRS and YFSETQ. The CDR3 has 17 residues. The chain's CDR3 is CASSPGTSGPWYNEQFF. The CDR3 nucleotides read TGCGCCAGCAGCCCCGGGACTAGCGGTCCATGGTACAATGAGCAGTTCTTC.

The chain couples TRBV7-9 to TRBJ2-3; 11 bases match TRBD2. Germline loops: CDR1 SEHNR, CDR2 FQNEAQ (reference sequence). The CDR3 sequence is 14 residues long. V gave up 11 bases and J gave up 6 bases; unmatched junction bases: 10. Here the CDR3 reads CAQDVAGGPDTQYF. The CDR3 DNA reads TGTGCCCAGGATGTAGCGGGAGGGCCCGATACGCAGTATTTT.

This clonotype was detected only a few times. CDR3: CASGRRPETQYF. In DNA, the CDR3 is TGTGCCAGCGGGAGGAGGCCAGAGACCCAGTACTTC. The chain joins TRBV7-6 to TRBJ2-5; a possible D gene is TRBD2 (6 bases). V lost 8 bases and J 4 bases, leaving 11 bases between the germline ends. Per the germline V gene, CDR1 is SGHVS and CDR2 is FNYEAQ. The CDR3 is made up of 12 amino acids.

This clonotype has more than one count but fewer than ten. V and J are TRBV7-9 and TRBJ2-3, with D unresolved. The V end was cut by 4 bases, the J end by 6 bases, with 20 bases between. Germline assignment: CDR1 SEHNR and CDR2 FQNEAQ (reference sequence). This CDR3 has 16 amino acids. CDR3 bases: TGTGCCAGCAGCTCCCCGCAGAGCCTCCGGTCGGATACGCAGTATTTT. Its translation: CASSSPQSLRSDTQYF.

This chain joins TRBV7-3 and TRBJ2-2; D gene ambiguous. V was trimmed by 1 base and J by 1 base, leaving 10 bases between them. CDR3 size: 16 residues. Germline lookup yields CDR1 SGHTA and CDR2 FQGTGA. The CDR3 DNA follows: TGTGCCAGCAGCTTAAAAGCCCGGCTGAACACCGGGGAGCTGTTTTTT. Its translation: CASSLKARLNTGELFF.

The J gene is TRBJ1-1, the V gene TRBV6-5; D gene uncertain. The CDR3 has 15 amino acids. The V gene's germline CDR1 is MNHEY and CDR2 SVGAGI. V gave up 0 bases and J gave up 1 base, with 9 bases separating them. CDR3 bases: TGTGCCAGCAGTTACTCGAGGAGGCCGAACACTGAAGCTTTCTTT. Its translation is CASSYSRRPNTEAFF.

The CDR3 sequence is CSARLLSGYTF. DNA of the CDR3: TGCAGTGCTAGATTGCTTTCCGGCTACACCTTC. The chain couples TRBV20-1 to TRBJ1-2; no firm D call. This CDR3 is 11 amino acids long. Between the trimmed V and J ends, which lost 2 bases and 8 bases, there was a span of 9 bases. Per the germline V gene, CDR1 is DFQATT and CDR2 is SNEGSKA (reference sequence).